The 26 T cell receptor beta chains below all came from one sample that was sequenced in a study of T cells in Graves' hyperthyroidism and ophthalmopathy. There were TCR beta CDR3 regions amplified from RNA transcripts. The HTBI primer set drove a first-round RT-PCR of the TCR CDR3. Via MiXCR, TCRdb re-called the multiplex PCR reads, giving one row per CDR3 protein. The sample has a few hundred thousand distinct CDR3 sequences, around a sixth seen once. Specimen: blood. The receptors come from a middle-aged woman with Graves' ophthalmopathy.

This clonotype was seen repeatedly, ten times or more. The chain has TRBV5-4 and TRBJ2-2; no firm D call. The CDR3 has 17 residues. V lost 3 bases to trimming and J lost 2 bases, with 17 bases between them. CDR1 and CDR2 (germline): SGHNT, YYREEE (reference sequence). The DNA for the CDR3 is TGTGCCAGCAGCTCCGGACCACAAGGAACTAACACCGGGGAGCTGTTTTTT. Amino acid sequence: CASSSGPQGTNTGELFF.

This clonotype has ten or more counts. A much more abundant neighbour one base away suggests this may be a read error. The chain is built from TRBV24-1 and TRBJ2-7; 8 nucleotides match TRBD2. Per the germline V gene, CDR1 is KGHDR and CDR2 is SFDVKD. The CDR3 extends over 13 amino acids. In nucleotides, the CDR3 is TGTGCCTCCAGTGCGGGAGGCGTCTACGAGCAGTACTTC. Its protein product is CASSAGGVYEQYF.

This clonotype showed up many times. The chain links TRBV27 to TRBJ2-7; D unresolved. Germline V lookup: CDR1 MNHEY, CDR2 SMNVEV (reference sequence). V dropped 0 bases and J dropped 4 bases, with 7 bases sitting between them. The CDR3 is 13 amino acids. This CDR3 reads CASSLSSTYEQYF. The CDR3 DNA is TGTGCCAGCAGTTTATCCAGTACTTACGAGCAGTACTTC.

This clonotype occurred many times. The chain is built from TRBV20-1 and TRBJ2-4, with TRBD2 identical over 15 bases. V shed 0 bases, J shed 5 bases, and the junction held 8 bases outside the gene matches. Germline assignment: CDR1 DFQATT and CDR2 SNEGSKA (reference sequence). The CDR3 contains 18 residues. The CDR3 loop is CSAREGLAGGPKENIQYF. As DNA, the CDR3 is TGCAGTGCTAGAGAAGGACTAGCGGGAGGGCCTAAGGAAAACATTCAGTACTTC.

This clonotype was observed many times. The genes are TRBV7-8 and TRBJ2-5, with unresolved D. Trimming stripped 2 bases from V and 5 bases from J, with 18 bases between. Per the germline V gene, CDR1 is SGHVS and CDR2 is FQNEAQ. The CDR3 totals 16 residues. The CDR3 DNA reads TGTGCCAGCAGCTTATTGTTGGTAGGGATCGGTGAGACCCAGTACTTC. Encoded protein: CASSLLLVGIGETQYF.

This clonotype has at least ten counts. This chain joins TRBV24-1 and TRBJ2-7; D perhaps matches TRBD2 (6 bases). The V end lost 4 bases, the J end lost 8 bases, and 20 bases lay between the germline ends. CDR3 length equals 15 residues. Germline CDR1 is KGHDR and CDR2 is SFDVKD. The CDR3 sequence: CATSESLGSFGKQYF. In nucleotides, the CDR3 is TGTGCCACCAGTGAATCCCTCGGGAGTTTCGGGAAGCAGTACTTC.

This clonotype was recorded a few times. V usage is TRBV27 and J usage is TRBJ2-7; TRBD2 might be the D (5 bases). V was pared by 6 bases and J by 4 bases, with 16 bases between. The CDR3 is made up of 14 amino acids. Germline V gene sequence: CDR1 MNHEY, CDR2 SMNVEV (reference sequence). The CDR3 DNA sequence: TGTGCCAGCAGAGACCTTAGCACTAGGTACGAGCAGTACTTC. Encoded protein: CASRDLSTRYEQYF.

The rearrangement links TRBV6-1 to TRBJ1-2, with 7 bases matching TRBD1. Looked up from germline, CDR1 is MNHNS and CDR2 is SASEGT. V shed 5 bases, J shed 6 bases, and the junction held 6 bases outside the gene matches. The CDR3 contains 13 residues. The CDR3 DNA follows: TGTGCCAGCAGTAGAGGGGGCGCAGATGGCTACACCTTC. Its translation is CASSRGGADGYTF.

Ten or more counts support this clonotype. This sequence joins TRBV28 and TRBJ1-5; D not resolved. CDR3 length: 15 amino acids. Trimming took off 2 bases at V and 4 bases at J, with 12 bases between the two ends. Per germline, CDR1 MDHEN and CDR2 SYDVKM. CDR3 sequence reads: CASSLSGVGNQPQHF. CDR3 sequence (DNA): TGTGCCAGCAGTTTAAGCGGGGTAGGTAATCAGCCCCAGCATTTT.

V usage is TRBV6-1 and J usage is TRBJ1-1; no firm D call. CDR1 is MNHNS and CDR2 is SASEGT in the germline V gene. The V end was cut by 3 bases, the J end by 0 bases, with 5 bases between. This CDR3 spans 13 amino acids. CDR3 DNA sequence: TGTGCCAGCAGTGAGTGGGTGAACACTGAAGCTTTCTTT. Its translation is CASSEWVNTEAFF.

This clonotype was seen repeatedly, ten times or more. The V call is TRBV12-3 or TRBV12-4, the J call TRBJ1-2; TRBD1 might be the D (5 bases). V was pared by 2 bases and J by 8 bases, with 12 bases between. CDR3 size: 13 residues. The CDR3 spells CASSLRLGEGYTF. In DNA, the CDR3 is TGTGCCAGCAGTTTAAGATTGGGGGAGGGCTACACCTTC.

At least ten counts were recorded for this clonotype. CDR3 DNA: TGTGCCAGCAGCGTAGGAGGACTAGCCACCGGGGAGCTGTTTTTT. This gives the protein CASSVGGLATGELFF. The rearrangement uses TRBV9 and TRBJ2-2; 8 bases are a match to TRBD2. The CDR3 runs 15 residues. After removal of 0 bases from V and 4 bases from J, the junction contained 2 bases not matched to a gene. CDR1 is SGDLS and CDR2 is YYNGEE in the germline V gene.

This clonotype was counted ten times or more. In DNA form, the CDR3 reads TGTGCCAGCAGCTTGGAGGGGCGACAGGGGAATGGCTACACCTTC. This codes for CASSLEGRQGNGYTF. The chain has TRBV5-5 and TRBJ1-2; 8 bases fit TRBD1. This CDR3 region has 15 residues. The germline V gene encodes CDR1 SGHKS and CDR2 YYEKEE (reference sequence). With V trimmed by 0 bases and J by 6 bases, 7 bases remained unmatched.

This clonotype came up many times. An end of the junction does not agree with germline; a read error may underlie this. The chain couples TRBV5-1 to TRBJ1-1; D gene uncertain. The CDR3 consists of 14 residues. Germline CDR1 and CDR2: SGHRS and YFSETQ. The chain's CDR3 is CTSSDDTLNTEAFF. Written as DNA, the CDR3 is TGCACCAGCAGCGACGACACCCTGAACACTGAAGCTTTCTTT.

This clonotype has ten or more counts. This rearrangement joins TRBV20-1 to TRBJ1-1, with D possibly being TRBD1 (5 bases). Between the trimmed V and J ends, which lost 6 bases and 10 bases, there was a span of 18 bases. Germline assignment: CDR1 DFQATT and CDR2 SNEGSKA (reference sequence). The CDR3 is 12 amino acids. CDR3: CSATRGGFGAFF. CDR3 sequence (DNA): TGCAGTGCGACACGGGGGGGATTCGGAGCTTTCTTT.

The chain couples TRBV7-2 to TRBJ2-5; 7 bases agree with TRBD2. CDR3 length: 16 amino acids. Germline assignment: CDR1 SGHTA and CDR2 FQGNSA. Trimming cost V 1 base and J 2 bases; bases outside gene matches: 7. The CDR3 spells CASSLVGGSNQETQYF. CDR3 nucleotides: TGTGCCAGCAGCTTAGTTGGCGGGAGCAATCAAGAGACCCAGTACTTC.

This clonotype showed up just a few times. This chain connects TRBV3-1 to TRBJ1-5; no clear D gene. This CDR3 spans 15 amino acids. Germline assignment: CDR1 LGHDT and CDR2 YNNKEL (reference sequence). V dropped 0 bases and J dropped 3 bases, with 9 bases sitting between them. CDR3 nucleotide sequence: TGTGCCAGCAGCCAAGACCCGGGGAACAATCAGCCCCAGCATTTT. This encodes CASSQDPGNNQPQHF. The entire variable domain, with the rest obtained from reference TRBV3-1 and TRBJ1-5, is as follows: DTAVSQTPKYLVTQMGNDKSIKCEQNLGHDTMYWYKQDSKKFLKIMFSYNNKELIINETVPNRFSPKSPDKAHLNLHINSLELGDSAVYFCASSQDPGNNQPQHFGDGTRLSIL.

This clonotype was recorded many times. The chain combines TRBV28 with TRBJ2-4; TRBD1 matches at 9 bases. The CDR3 spans 11 residues. V was clipped by 6 bases and J by 14 bases; unmatched bases: 5. Germline CDR1 is MDHEN and CDR2 is SYDVKM. The CDR3 DNA is TGTGCCAGCAGCAGGACAGGGGCGAAGTACTTC. This translates into CASSRTGAKYF. The full variable domain, in which reference TRBV28 and TRBJ2-4 provide the parts outside the CDR3, is DVKVTQSSRYLVKRTGEKVFLECVQDMDHENMFWYRQDPGLGLRLIYFSYDVKMKEKGDIPEGYSVSREKKERFSLILESASTNQTSMYLCASSRTGAKYFGAGTRLSVL.

This clonotype was detected many times. The rearrangement joins TRBV6-1 to TRBJ1-2, with D unresolved. CDR1 MNHNS and CDR2 SASEGT come from the germline V gene. The CDR3 contains 13 residues. Trimming took off 1 base at V and 7 bases at J, with 10 bases between the two ends. The CDR3 here is CASSEGRRFGYTF. CDR3 nucleotide sequence: TGTGCCAGCAGTGAAGGCAGGAGGTTTGGCTACACCTTC.

This clonotype occurred a few times. Being one base from a much bigger clone, this may be a read error. CDR3 nucleotides: TGTGTCAGCAGCTTATTGGGGCAGGCAGACACTGAAGCTTTCTTT. Translating it yields CVSSLLGQADTEAFF. This rearrangement joins TRBV13 to TRBJ1-1, with a weak D call TRBD1 (5 bases). This CDR3 spans 15 amino acids. In germline, CDR1 is PRHDT, CDR2 FYEKMQ (reference sequence).

This clonotype has a count of ten or more. This rearrangement joins TRBV10-1 to TRBJ2-2; no clear D gene. Germline V lookup: CDR1 WNHNN, CDR2 SYGVQD (reference sequence). The CDR3 is 18 residues long. V gave up 7 bases and J gave up 1 base, with 22 bases separating them. CDR3 sequence reads: CASTPGPPVLMNTGELFF. CDR3 DNA sequence: TGCGCCAGCACCCCCGGTCCGCCCGTTTTAATGAACACCGGGGAGCTGTTTTTT.

In this sample, this clonotype turned up many times. V and J are TRBV6-2 or TRBV6-3 and TRBJ1-2; 7 nucleotides match TRBD1. Germline V gene sequence: CDR1 MNHEY, CDR2 SVGEGT. This CDR3 region has 13 residues. V lost 5 bases to trimming and J lost 8 bases; unmatched junction nucleotides: 8. CDR3 amino acids: CASSLWDSGGYTF. Written as DNA, the CDR3 is TGTGCCAGCAGTCTATGGGACAGCGGAGGCTACACCTTC.

A few counts support this clonotype. The chain joins TRBV10-3 to TRBJ2-7; TRBD2 might be the D (5 bases). V shed 6 bases and J shed 3 bases, with 15 bases lying between them. The germline V gene encodes CDR1 ENHRY and CDR2 SYGVKD. The CDR3 totals 14 residues. CDR3 region: CAISTRTEYYEQYF. DNA for the CDR3: TGTGCCATCAGCACCCGGACTGAGTACTACGAGCAGTACTTC.

There are many counts of this clonotype. The genes are TRBV5-1 and TRBJ1-1; D is possibly TRBD1 (6 bases). Germline V CDR1 and CDR2: SGHRS, YFSETQ. Between the trimmed V and J ends, which lost 4 bases and 1 base, there was a span of 20 bases. This CDR3 is built from 17 residues. CDR3: CASSPRGGDRSNTEAFF. CDR3 nucleotide sequence: TGCGCCAGCAGCCCGAGGGGGGGCGATCGATCGAACACTGAAGCTTTCTTT.

This clonotype has ten or more counts. V and J are TRBV7-8 and TRBJ2-4; either TRBD1 or TRBD2 may supply D (5 bases each). Looked up from germline, CDR1 is SGHVS and CDR2 is FQNEAQ. The V end lost 5 bases, the J end lost 2 bases, and 13 bases lay between the germline ends. The CDR3 extends over 15 amino acids. This CDR3 is CASSGLPGPKNIQYF. The CDR3 nucleotides are TGTGCCAGCAGCGGACTTCCGGGACCCAAAAACATTCAGTACTTC.

This clonotype was observed at least ten times. The chain uses TRBV12-3 or TRBV12-4 and TRBJ2-5, with D unresolved. The ends were cut back, 3 bases at V and 0 bases at J, with 8 bases in the middle. The CDR3 is 14 residues long. The CDR3 DNA reads TGTGCCAGCAGTTTTTTTCAAAACCAAGAGACCCAGTACTTC. The encoded protein is CASSFFQNQETQYF.